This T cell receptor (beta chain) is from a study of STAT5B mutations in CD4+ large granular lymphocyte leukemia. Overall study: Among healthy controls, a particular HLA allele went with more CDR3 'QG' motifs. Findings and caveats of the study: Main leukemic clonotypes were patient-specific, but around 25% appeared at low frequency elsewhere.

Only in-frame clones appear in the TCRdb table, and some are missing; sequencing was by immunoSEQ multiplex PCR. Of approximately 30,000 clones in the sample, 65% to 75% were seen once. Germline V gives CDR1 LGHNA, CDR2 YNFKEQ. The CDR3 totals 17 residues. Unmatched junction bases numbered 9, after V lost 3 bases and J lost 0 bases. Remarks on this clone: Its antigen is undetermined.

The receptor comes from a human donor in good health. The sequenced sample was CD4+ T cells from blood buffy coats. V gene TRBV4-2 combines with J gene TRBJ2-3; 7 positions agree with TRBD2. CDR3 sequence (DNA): TGTGCCAGCAGCCAGGCGGCTAGCGGCTTTAGCACAGATACGCAGTATTTT. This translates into CASSQAASGFSTDTQYF.